Described below is a single T cell receptor (beta chain) sequence and its context. No antigen is known for it. No much larger clone exists at a distance of one base, and base qualities are not known. RNA was extracted using the RNeasy kit, and roughly 0.5 to 1 microgram was reverse transcribed with random hexamers. The immunoSEQ multiplex PCR assay, which covers 54 Vbeta and 13 Jbeta segments, was used to amplify TCR beta CDR3 regions. PCR amplification bias was corrected by using a synthetic template baseline for primer optimization and computational correction. In the paper's pipeline: Reads were annotated to V, D and J genes per IMGT and analyzed with immunoSEQ Analyzer, keeping only productive sequences. To calculate clonality, Shannon entropy was normalized by log2 of the number of productive unique sequences and then subtracted from one. For each patient and control, public and private clones were evaluated within the 100 most prevalent clones. Susac-specific clones were defined as absent from healthy and MS cohorts, over a thousand published viral clones and other ImmuneACCESS disease sequences. Using fastp trimming at Q25 and MiXCR clonotype assembly, TCRdb reanalyzed the public sequencing data and kept in-frame beta chains. Each entry is one CDR3 protein sequence, shown with its most common DNA and genes. Clone size and V and J calls follow TCRdb, not the original study. The sample yields about 120,000 distinct CDR3 sequences; 85% to 95% were counted once. The top ten clonotypes cover 0.12% of the sample.

Peripheral blood CD8+ and CD4+ T cells from healthy donors, Susac syndrome patients and multiple sclerosis patients were profiled using high-throughput TCR beta sequencing. Healthy donors were age- and sex-matched controls. CD8+ TEMRA cells were enriched by FACS, while bulk CD8+ and CD4+ T cells were purified by magnetic negative isolation. Blood was drawn into EDTA tubes, processed within 24 hours, and PBMCs were isolated by density gradient centrifugation. PBMCs destined for TCR sequencing were cryopreserved in liquid nitrogen and later thawed in a 37 °C water bath. Purity of sorted or isolated CD4+, CD8+ and CD8+ TEMRA cells was at least 90%. The data originate from a study of CD8 T cells in Susac syndrome (dated 2019 in TCRdb). For the wider study: Repertoire sequencing was used to test whether CD8+ T cell activation and differentiation in Susac syndrome was antigen driven. The study compared CD8+ T cell repertoire clonality among over 9 healthy donors, roughly 14 Susac syndrome patients and some 16 multiple sclerosis patients. The investigation overall reported the following: The study acknowledged that relatively few individuals were included in the TCR sequencing and HLA analysis.

The cysteine opens and the phenylalanine closes a CDR3 of 13 amino acids. The kept DNA is CDR3 alone, 39 bases in frame from the first base. V drops 2 bases and J drops 4 bases, leaving 11 bases in between. CDR1 and CDR2, looked up from the germline V gene, are SQVTM and ANQGSEA. The sample taken for sequencing was CD8+ T cells from PBMCs. The sequence is built from TRBV29-1 and TRBJ1-1; no D segment can be confidently identified. The receptor's source is a human donor in good health. The DNA sequence is TGCAGCGTTGAAAACGACCGGACCACTGAAGCTTTCTTT. This encodes CSVENDRTTEAFF.